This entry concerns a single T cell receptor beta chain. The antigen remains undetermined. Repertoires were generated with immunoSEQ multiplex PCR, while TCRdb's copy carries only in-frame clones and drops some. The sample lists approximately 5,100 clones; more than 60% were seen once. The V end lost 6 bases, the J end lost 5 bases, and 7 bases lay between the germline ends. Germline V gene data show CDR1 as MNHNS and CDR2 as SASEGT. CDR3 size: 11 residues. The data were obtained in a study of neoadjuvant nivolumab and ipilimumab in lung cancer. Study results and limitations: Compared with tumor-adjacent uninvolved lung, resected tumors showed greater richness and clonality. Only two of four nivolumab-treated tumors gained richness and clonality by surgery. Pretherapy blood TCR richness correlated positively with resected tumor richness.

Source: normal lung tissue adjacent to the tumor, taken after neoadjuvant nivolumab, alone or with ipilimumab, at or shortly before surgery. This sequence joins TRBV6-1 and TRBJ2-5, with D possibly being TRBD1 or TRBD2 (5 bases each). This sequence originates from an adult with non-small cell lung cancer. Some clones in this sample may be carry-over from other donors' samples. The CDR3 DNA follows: TGTGCCAGCAGAGGGGACGAGACCCAGTACTTC. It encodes CASRGDETQYF.